This T cell receptor (beta chain) was profiled in a study of ipilimumab plus nivolumab after autologous stem cell transplantation. CDR1 SGHKS and CDR2 YYEKEE come from the germline V gene (reference sequence). The CDR3 consists of 15 residues. Between the trimmed V and J ends, which lost 6 bases and 1 base, there was a span of 14 bases. Patients got ipilimumab 1 mg/kg beginning 14 to 28 days post-transplant. Patients received nivolumab 3 mg/kg at weeks 1, 4, 7, 10, then fortnightly to week 26. Sequencing used immunoSEQ multiplex PCR; TCRdb keeps in-frame clones, though not all of them. Of about 17,000 clones in the sample, approximately 79% are singletons; the top ten hold about 40%.

The rearrangement joins TRBV5-5 to TRBJ1-5; D is unresolved. The sequencing used PBMCs, collected in a trial of ipilimumab plus nivolumab as post-transplant consolidation. The sequence was obtained from a male donor with diffuse large B-cell lymphoma. The CDR3 DNA follows: TGTGCCAGCACCACCCAGCCAGCGAGCAATCAGCCCCAGCATTTT. Translated: CASTTQPASNQPQHF.